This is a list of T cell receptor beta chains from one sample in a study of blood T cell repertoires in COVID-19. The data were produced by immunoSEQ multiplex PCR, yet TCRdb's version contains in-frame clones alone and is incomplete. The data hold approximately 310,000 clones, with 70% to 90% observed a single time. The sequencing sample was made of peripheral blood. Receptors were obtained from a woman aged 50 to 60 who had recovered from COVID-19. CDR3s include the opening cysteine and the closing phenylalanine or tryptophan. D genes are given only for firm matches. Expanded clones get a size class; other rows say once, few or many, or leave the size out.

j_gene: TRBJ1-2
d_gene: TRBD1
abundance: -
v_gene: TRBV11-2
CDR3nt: TGTGCCAGCAGCCTCGGACAGGGCAACTATGGCTACACCTTC
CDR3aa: CASSLGQGNYGYTF

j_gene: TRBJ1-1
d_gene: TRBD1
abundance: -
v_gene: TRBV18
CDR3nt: TGTGCCACCTCTTTGTTGAAGGGGGCGCGAAACACTGAAGCTTTCTTT
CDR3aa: CATSLLKGARNTEAFF

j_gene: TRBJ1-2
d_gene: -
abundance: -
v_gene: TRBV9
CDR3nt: TGTGCCAGCAGCGTAGGTTTCTGGGGGGATGGCTACACCTTC
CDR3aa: CASSVGFWGDGYTF

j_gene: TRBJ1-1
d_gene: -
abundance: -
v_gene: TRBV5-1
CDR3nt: TGCGCCAGCAGCCAACAGGGAGACACTGAAGCTTTCTTT
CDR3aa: CASSQQGDTEAFF

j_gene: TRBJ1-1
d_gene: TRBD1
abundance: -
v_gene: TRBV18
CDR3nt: TGTGCCAGCTCACACGGACAGGCGATGAACACTGAAGCTTTCTTT
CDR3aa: CASSHGQAMNTEAFF

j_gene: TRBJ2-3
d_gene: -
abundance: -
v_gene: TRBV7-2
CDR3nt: TGTGCCAGCAGCTTAGAGGGCCTAGCGACAGATACGCAGTATTTT
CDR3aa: CASSLEGLATDTQYF

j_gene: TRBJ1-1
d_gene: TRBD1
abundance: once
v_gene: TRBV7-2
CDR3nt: TGTGCCAGCAGGATACAGGGGGATACTGAAGCTTTCTTT
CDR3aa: CASRIQGDTEAFF

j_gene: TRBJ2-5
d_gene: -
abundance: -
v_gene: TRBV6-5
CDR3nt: TGTGCCAGCCGGTCGCGGGGAGAGGGGACCCAGTACTTC
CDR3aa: CASRSRGEGTQYF

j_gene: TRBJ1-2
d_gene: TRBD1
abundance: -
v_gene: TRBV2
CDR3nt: TGTGCCGGACACCGACAGGGTTCCCCAGGGGGATATGGCTACACCTTC
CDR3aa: CAGHRQGSPGGYGYTF

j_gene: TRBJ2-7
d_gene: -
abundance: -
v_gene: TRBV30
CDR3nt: TGTGCCTGGACCGACAGGTTCCGTGGCTACGAGCAGTACTTC
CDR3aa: CAWTDRFRGYEQYF

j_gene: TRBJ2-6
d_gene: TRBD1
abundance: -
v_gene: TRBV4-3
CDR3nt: TGCGCCAGCAGCCTCGGGACAGGGGCTTCTTTTATCTCTGGGGCCAACGTCCTGACTTTC
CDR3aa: CASSLGTGASFISGANVLTF

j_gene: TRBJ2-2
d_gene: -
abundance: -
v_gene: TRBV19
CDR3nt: TGTGCCAGTAGTATAGGTGGTGGGGGGGCCACCGGGGAGCTGTTTTTT
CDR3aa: CASSIGGGGATGELFF

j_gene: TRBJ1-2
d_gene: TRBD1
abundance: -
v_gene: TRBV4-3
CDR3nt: TGCGCCAGCAGCCAGGAAATTGGACAGGGTTACTATGGCTACACCTTC
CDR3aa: CASSQEIGQGYYGYTF

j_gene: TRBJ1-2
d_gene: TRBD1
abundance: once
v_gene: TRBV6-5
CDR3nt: TGTGCCAGCAGTCGGGACAGCGCTAACTATGGCTACACCTTC
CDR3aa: CASSRDSANYGYTF

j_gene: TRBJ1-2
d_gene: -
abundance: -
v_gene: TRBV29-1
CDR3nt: TGCAGCGTCACCGGGACTCACTATGGCTACACCTTC
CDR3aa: CSVTGTHYGYTF

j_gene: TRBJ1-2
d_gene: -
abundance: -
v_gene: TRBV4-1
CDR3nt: TGCGCCAGCAGCCAAGCGGTGGTTAACTATGGCTACACCTTC
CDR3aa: CASSQAVVNYGYTF

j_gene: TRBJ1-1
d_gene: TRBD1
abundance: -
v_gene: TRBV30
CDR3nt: TGTGCCTGGAGTCACGGGGGAAACAGGGGCCTGAGGGCTTTCTTT
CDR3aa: CAWSHGGNRGLRAFF

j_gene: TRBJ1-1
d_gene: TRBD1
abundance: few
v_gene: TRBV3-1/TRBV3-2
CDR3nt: TGTGCCAGCAGCCGACAGGGGTCGAACACTGAAGCTTTCTTT
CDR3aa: CASSRQGSNTEAFF

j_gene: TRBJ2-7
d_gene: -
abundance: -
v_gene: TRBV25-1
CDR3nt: TGTGCCAGCAGTGACCCCAGGGCTTCCGACGAGCAGTACTTC
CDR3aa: CASSDPRASDEQYF

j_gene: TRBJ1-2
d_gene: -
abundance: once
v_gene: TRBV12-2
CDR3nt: TGTGCAAGTCGCTTACTGACAGGGGGTAACTATGGCTACACCTTC
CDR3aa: CASRLLTGGNYGYTF

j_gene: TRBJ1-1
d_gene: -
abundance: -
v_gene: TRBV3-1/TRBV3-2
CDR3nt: TGTGCCAGCAGCCATCTTACGAGGGAAAACACTGAAGCTTTCTTT
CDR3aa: CASSHLTRENTEAFF

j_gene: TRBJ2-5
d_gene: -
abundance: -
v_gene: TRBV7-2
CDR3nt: TGTGCCAGCAGCTTAGGCGGGGGCTCGGGGCAGACCCAGTACTTC
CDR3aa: CASSLGGGSGQTQYF

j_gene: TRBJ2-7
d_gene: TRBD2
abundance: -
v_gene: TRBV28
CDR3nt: TGTGCCAGCAGTGAAATAACTAGCGGCCGAGGCTACGAGCAGTACTTC
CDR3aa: CASSEITSGRGYEQYF

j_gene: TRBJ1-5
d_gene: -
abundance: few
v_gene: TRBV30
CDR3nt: TGTGCCTGGAGCGCAGGATTATATAGCAATCAGCCCCAGCATTTT
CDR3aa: CAWSAGLYSNQPQHF

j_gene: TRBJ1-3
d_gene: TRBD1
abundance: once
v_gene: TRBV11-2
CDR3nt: TGTGCCAGCAGCCCACAGGGGGGAATTGGAAACACCATATATTTT
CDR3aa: CASSPQGGIGNTIYF

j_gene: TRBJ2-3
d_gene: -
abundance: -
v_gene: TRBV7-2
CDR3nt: TGTGCCAGCAGTACCCAGCGGGCCAACACAGATACGCAGTATTTT
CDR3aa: CASSTQRANTDTQYF

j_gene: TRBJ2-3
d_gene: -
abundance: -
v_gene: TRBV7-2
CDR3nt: TGTGCCAGCAGCTCGCCTAGCGGCACAGATACGCAGTATTTT
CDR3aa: CASSSPSGTDTQYF

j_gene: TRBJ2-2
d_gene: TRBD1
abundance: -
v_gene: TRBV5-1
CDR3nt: TGCGCCAGCAGCTTGACAGGGGTAAACACCGGGGAGCTGTTTTTT
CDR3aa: CASSLTGVNTGELFF

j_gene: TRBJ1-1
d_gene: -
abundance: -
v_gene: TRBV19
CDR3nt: TGTGCCAGTAGTATAGATAGGAGGGTTACTGAAGCTTTCTTT
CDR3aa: CASSIDRRVTEAFF

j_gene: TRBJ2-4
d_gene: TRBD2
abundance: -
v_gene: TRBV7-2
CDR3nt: TGTGCCAGCAGCCCAAGGACTAGCGGGGATTACGCCAAAAACATTCAGTACTTC
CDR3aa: CASSPRTSGDYAKNIQYF

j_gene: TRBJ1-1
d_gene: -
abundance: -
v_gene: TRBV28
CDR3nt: TGTGCCAGCAGTTTTGACAGGACGAGCACTGAAGCTTTCTTT
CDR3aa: CASSFDRTSTEAFF

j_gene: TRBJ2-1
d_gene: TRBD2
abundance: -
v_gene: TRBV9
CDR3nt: TGTGCCAGCAGCGTAGAGGTTGGGACTAGCTACCGGAATGAGCAGTTCTTC
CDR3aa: CASSVEVGTSYRNEQFF